This T cell receptor beta chain was sequenced during a study of shared clonotypes between healthy human individuals. About the study: With ages of 18 to 49, the donors were two women and three men.

Clones were read by immunoSEQ multiplex PCR, and TCRdb kept only the in-frame ones, dropping some. This sample yields 450,000 to 500,000 clones, of which about 82% are seen a single time; 10% to 15% belongs to the top ten. Donors included only healthy HIV-negative adults lacking recent acute infections or vaccinations. Only Caucasian adults living in Nashville, Tennessee served as donors. With unsorted samples, genomic DNA was obtained from 89 million or so PBMCs. V was cut by 4 bases and J by 0 bases, with 15 bases left in between. CDR1 is LNHDA and CDR2 is SQIVND in the germline V gene (reference sequence). The CDR3 is 16 amino acids.

This sequence originates from a woman in her 40s in good health. Some clones in this sample may be carry-over from other donors' samples. Sequencing was carried out using PBMCs. The V call is TRBV19, the J call TRBJ1-1; a weak D match, TRBD1 (6 bases). The CDR3 DNA follows: TGTGCCAGTAGTACAAGGAGGGACACTATGAACACTGAAGCTTTCTTT. It codes for CASSTRRDTMNTEAFF.